The clone carrying this TCR beta chain came up many times. Its target is not known. The data stem from a study of Graves' ophthalmopathy and Graves' hyperthyroidism. On the study more broadly: Stable hyperthyroidism meant no ophthalmopathy within 18 months of follow-up.

The CDR3 covers 15 residues. V dropped 4 bases and J dropped 7 bases, with 17 bases sitting between them. The germline gives CDR1 SEHNR, CDR2 FQNEAQ (reference sequence). Study results and caveats: Blood repertoires reportedly contained most expanded thyroid clonotypes above 0.001 frequency. Stable hyperthyroidism and ophthalmopathy were told apart by a 13-signature model, which achieved almost 90% sensitivity and over 65% specificity.

Other autoimmune diseases, uncontrolled infections, pregnancy or lactation excluded patients from enrollment. Researchers took RNA transcripts and amplified TCR beta CDR3 regions from them. First-round RT-PCR relied on HTBI primers, and a second-round multiplex PCR came next. MiXCR was run by TCRdb on the multiplex PCR reads, yielding one entry per CDR3 protein. Among roughly 1.1 million distinct CDR3 sequences listed, roughly two fifths were seen once. This chain uses TRBV7-9 with TRBJ1-5; D perhaps matches TRBD1 (5 bases). The sample consisted of peripheral blood or thyroid tissue (not recorded which). The receptor comes from an adult man with Graves' hyperthyroidism. The CDR3 DNA is TGTGCCAGCAGCTACGATGAAGGGGCTTGGCAGCCCCAGCATTTT. Translated, it gives CASSYDEGAWQPQHF. Using reference TRBV7-9 and TRBJ1-5 for the parts outside the CDR3, the full variable domain is DTGVSQNPRHKITKRGQNVTFRCDPISEHNRLYWYRQTLGQGPEFLTYFQNEAQLEKSRLLSDRFSAERPKGSFSTLEIQRTEQGDSAMYLCASSYDEGAWQPQHFGDGTRLSIL.